The T cell receptor beta chain under discussion was sequenced for a study of identical twins. The CDR3 loop spans 14 amino acids. After removal of 2 bases from V and 7 bases from J, the junction contained 8 bases not matched to a gene. The germline gives CDR1 DFQATT, CDR2 SNEGSKA (reference sequence). This clonotype was found a few times. From the 5' RACE reads, TCRdb called clonotypes with MiXCR, one entry per CDR3 protein. In the table there are 700,000 or so distinct CDR3 sequences, 8.5% to 9% of which are singletons. The sample was also reused in another study, on yellow fever vaccine responses in identical twins.

The V call is TRBV20-1, the J call TRBJ2-1; 7 bases map to TRBD1. This clonotype was sampled from a woman between 18 and 30 years old in good health. What was sequenced was PBMCs. The CDR3 here is CSARRQGGLNEQFF. The CDR3 coding sequence is TGCAGTGCTAGAAGACAGGGTGGGTTAAATGAGCAGTTCTTC.